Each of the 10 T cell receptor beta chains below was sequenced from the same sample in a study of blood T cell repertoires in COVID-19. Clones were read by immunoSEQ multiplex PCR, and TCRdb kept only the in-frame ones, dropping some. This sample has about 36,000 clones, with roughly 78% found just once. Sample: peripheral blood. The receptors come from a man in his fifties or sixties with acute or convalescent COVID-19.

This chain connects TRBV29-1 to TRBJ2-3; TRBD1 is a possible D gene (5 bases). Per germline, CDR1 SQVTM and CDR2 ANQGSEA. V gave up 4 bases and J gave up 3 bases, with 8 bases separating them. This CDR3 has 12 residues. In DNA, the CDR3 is TGCAGCGTTGCAGGGATTACAGATACGCAGTATTTT. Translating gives CSVAGITDTQYF.

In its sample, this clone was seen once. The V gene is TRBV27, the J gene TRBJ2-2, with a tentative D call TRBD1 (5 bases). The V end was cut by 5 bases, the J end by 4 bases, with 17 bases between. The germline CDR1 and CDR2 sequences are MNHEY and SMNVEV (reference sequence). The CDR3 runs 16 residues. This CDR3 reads CASSPKGPASTGELFF. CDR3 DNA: TGTGCCAGCAGTCCGAAGGGGCCGGCGAGCACCGGGGAGCTGTTTTTT.

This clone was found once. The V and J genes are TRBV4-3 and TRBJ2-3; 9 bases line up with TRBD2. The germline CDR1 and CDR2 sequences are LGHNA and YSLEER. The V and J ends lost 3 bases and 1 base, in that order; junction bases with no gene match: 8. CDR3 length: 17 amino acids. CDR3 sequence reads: CASSHILAGVGTDTQYF. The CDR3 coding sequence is TGCGCCAGCAGCCACATACTAGCGGGCGTAGGCACAGATACGCAGTATTTT.

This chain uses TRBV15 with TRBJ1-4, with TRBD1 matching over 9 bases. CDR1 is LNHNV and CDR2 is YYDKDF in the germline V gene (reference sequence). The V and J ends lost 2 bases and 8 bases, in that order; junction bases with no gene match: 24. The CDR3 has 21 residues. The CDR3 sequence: CATSRNKMISLGQGKKEKLFF. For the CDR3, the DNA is TGTGCCACCAGCAGAAACAAAATGATCAGCCTCGGACAGGGGAAAAAGGAAAAACTGTTTTTT.

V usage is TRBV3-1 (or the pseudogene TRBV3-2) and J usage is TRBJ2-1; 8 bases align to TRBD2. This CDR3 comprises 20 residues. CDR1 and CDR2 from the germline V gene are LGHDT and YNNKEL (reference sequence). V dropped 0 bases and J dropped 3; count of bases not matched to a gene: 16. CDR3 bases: TGTGCCAGCAGCCAAGATGGGGGGGGCGCCGGGACTAGGCACTACAATGAGCAGTTCTTC. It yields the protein CASSQDGGGAGTRHYNEQFF.

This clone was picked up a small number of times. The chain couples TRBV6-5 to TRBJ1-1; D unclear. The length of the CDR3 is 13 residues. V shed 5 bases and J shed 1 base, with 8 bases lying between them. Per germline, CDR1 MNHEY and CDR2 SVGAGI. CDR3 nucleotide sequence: TGTGCCAGCAGTCCGGGTCAGAACACTGAAGCTTTCTTT. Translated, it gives CASSPGQNTEAFF.

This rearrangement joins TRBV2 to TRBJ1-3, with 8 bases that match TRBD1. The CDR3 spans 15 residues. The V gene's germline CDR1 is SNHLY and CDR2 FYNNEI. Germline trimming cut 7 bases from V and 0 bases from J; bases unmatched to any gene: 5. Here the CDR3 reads CASILTGGSGNTIYF. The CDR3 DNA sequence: TGTGCCAGCATCCTTACAGGGGGCTCTGGAAACACCATATATTTT.

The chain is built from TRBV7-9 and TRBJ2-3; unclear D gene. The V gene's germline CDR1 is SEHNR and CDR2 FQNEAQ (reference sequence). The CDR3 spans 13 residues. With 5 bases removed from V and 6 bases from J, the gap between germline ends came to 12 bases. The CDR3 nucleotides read TGTGCCAGCAGCAGCAACAGTGGGGATACGCAGTATTTT. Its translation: CASSSNSGDTQYF. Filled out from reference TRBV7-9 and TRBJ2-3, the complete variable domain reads DTGVSQNPRHKITKRGQNVTFRCDPISEHNRLYWYRQTLGQGPEFLTYFQNEAQLEKSRLLSDRFSAERPKGSFSTLEIQRTEQGDSAMYLCASSSNSGDTQYFGPGTRLTVL.

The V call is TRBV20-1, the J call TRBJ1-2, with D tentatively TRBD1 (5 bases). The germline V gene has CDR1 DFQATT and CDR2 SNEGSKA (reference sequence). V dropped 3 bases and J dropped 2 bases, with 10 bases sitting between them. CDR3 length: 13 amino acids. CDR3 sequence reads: CSASVDSNYGYTF. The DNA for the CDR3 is TGCAGTGCTAGTGTCGACAGCAACTATGGCTACACCTTC.

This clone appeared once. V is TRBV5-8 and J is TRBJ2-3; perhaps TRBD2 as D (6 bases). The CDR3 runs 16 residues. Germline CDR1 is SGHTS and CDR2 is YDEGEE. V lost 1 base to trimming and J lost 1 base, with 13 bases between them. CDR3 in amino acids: CASSLLTRRGTDTQYF. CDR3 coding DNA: TGTGCCAGCAGCTTGCTGACTAGAAGAGGCACAGATACGCAGTATTTT. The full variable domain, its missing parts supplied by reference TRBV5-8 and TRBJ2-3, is EAGVTQSPTHLIKTRGQQATLRCSPISGHTSVYWYQQALGLGLQFLLWYDEGEERNRGNFPPRFSGRQFPNYSSELNVNALELEDSALYLCASSLLTRRGTDTQYFGPGTRLTVL.